This entry concerns a single T cell receptor beta chain. The sample belongs to a study of cytomegalovirus exposure and HLA in healthy donors. The CDR3 extends over 16 amino acids. Trimming cost V 2 bases and J 2 bases; bases outside gene matches: 7. Germline V gene lookup returns CDR1 MNHEY and CDR2 SMNVEV (reference sequence). It was with 60 Vbeta and 13 Jbeta primers that the PCR ran. Some clones are missing from TCRdb's copy, which holds only in-frame ones; the method was immunoSEQ multiplex PCR. The table has some 95,000 clones, roughly 66% seen once; the top ten hold about 2.1%. The sample consisted of PBMCs. This receptor was obtained from a man under 40 in good health and CMV-seronegative. The chain has TRBV27 and TRBJ2-7; TRBD1 agrees at 9 bases. The DNA for the CDR3 is TGTGCCAGCAGTTTAGGGAGGGGACAGGGCGCCTACGAGCAGTACTTC. Encoded protein: CASSLGRGQGAYEQYF.